Listed here is a single T cell receptor (beta chain). Its antigen is as yet unknown. The sample belongs to a study of shared clonotypes between healthy human individuals. The overall study: The study used three CD4 naive, three CD4 memory, two CD8 naive and one CD8 memory plate per donor. Study-level points and caveats: Memory subsets generally showed smaller estimated richness than naive subsets did.

CDR3 length: 15 residues. The V gene's germline CDR1 is MNHNS and CDR2 SASEGT. All participating donors were Caucasian adults from Nashville, Tennessee. In the CD4+ fraction, cells were divided into CD45RA+ naive and CD45RA-negative memory subsets. TCRdb's table, derived via immunoSEQ multiplex PCR, lists solely in-frame clones and lacks some. The sample records 2 million to 3 million clones, roughly 92% being singletons. This receptor was obtained from a young man in good health. This chain connects TRBV6-1 to TRBJ1-3; no definite D call. The sequenced material came from naive CD4+ T cells sorted from blood. Subset meaning: CD45RA+ positively selected. CDR3 in amino acids: CALIWKTDSGNTIYF. The CDR3 DNA is TGTGCTTTAATATGGAAGACGGACTCTGGAAACACCATATATTTT.